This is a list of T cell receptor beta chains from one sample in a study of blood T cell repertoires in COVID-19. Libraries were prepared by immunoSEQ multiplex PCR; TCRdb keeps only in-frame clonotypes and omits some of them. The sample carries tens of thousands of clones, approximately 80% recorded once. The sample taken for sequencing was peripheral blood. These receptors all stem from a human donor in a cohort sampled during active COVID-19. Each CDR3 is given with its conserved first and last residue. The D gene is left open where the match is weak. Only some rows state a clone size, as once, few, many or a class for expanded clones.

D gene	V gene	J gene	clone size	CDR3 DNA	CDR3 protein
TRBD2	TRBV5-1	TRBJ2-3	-	TGCGCCAGCACCCTGGGACTAGCGGGATTTGATACGCAGTATTTT	CASTLGLAGFDTQYF
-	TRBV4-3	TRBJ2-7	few	TGCGCCAGCAGCCAAGATTCCCCCTGGGTATCGGGCGAGCAGTACTTC	CASSQDSPWVSGEQYF
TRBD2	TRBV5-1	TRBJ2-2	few	TGCGCCAGCAGAACCCAGCCGGGACTATCCACCGGGGAGCTGTTTTTT	CASRTQPGLSTGELFF
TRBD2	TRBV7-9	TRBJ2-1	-	TGTGCCAGCAGCTCCCCTCCACTAGCGGGAGCCCCCAATGAGCAGTTCTTC	CASSSPPLAGAPNEQFF
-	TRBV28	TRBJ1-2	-	TGTGCCAGCAGCCTGATCGGCGGTGGCTATGGCTACACCTTC	CASSLIGGGYGYTF
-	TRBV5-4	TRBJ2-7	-	TGTGCCAGCAGCTTGGGGCAGGTCCTCCAAGAGCAGTACTTC	CASSLGQVLQEQYF
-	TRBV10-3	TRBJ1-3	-	TGTGCCACCGGGACATCCGGAAACACCATATATTTT	CATGTSGNTIYF
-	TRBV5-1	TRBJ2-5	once	TGCGCCAGCAGCTCCCAGCAGGCGATCCAAGAGACCCAGTACTTC	CASSSQQAIQETQYF
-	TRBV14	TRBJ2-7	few	TGTGCCAGCAGCCAAACGGTGGCCTACGAGCAGTACTTC	CASSQTVAYEQYF
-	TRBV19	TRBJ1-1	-	TGTGCCAGTAGTATGTGGGAGAGGGGGACTGAAGCTTTCTTT	CASSMWERGTEAFF
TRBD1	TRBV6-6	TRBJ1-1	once	TGTGCCAGCAGTTACTTGGACAGGGGGCAAGCTGAAGCTTTCTTT	CASSYLDRGQAEAFF
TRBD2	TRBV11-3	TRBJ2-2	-	TGTGCCAGCAGCCCCGGGACTAGGAGGACCGGGGAGCTGTTTTTT	CASSPGTRRTGELFF
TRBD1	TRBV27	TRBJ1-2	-	TGTGCCAGCAGTTTATTCGGCCGGACAGGGACTAACTATGGCTACACCTTC	CASSLFGRTGTNYGYTF
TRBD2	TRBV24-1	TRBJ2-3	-	TGTGCCACCAGTGATTTTCACATTCCCTCTAGCGGGAGCACAGATACGCAGTATTTT	CATSDFHIPSSGSTDTQYF
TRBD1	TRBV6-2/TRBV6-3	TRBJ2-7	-	TGTGCCAGCAGTTACCGGGACAGGAGCTACGAGCAGTACTTC	CASSYRDRSYEQYF
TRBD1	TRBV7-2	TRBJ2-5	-	TGTGCCAGCAGCCGCGAACCGCCTCGGGACAGGGTTTATGAGACCCAGTACTTC	CASSREPPRDRVYETQYF
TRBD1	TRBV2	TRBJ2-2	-	TGTGCCAGCAGTGAGGTGACAGGGCTCGCCGGGGAGCTGTTTTTT	CASSEVTGLAGELFF
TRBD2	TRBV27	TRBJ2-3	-	TGTGCCAGCAGCCCTAGCCCATCCGGGACTAGCGCAAGAGAGAGGAATACGCAGTATTTT	CASSPSPSGTSARERNTQYF
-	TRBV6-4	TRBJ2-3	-	TGTGCCAGCAGTGTTCAGGGCAGTCGCACAGATACGCAGTATTTT	CASSVQGSRTDTQYF